The clone carrying this T cell receptor beta chain has a handful of counts. The target antigen is unknown. 13 Jbeta primers and 60 Vbeta primers were used for the PCR. Using immunoSEQ multiplex PCR, the repertoire was profiled, and TCRdb retains in-frame clones only, with some absent. The table lists some 110,000 clones, 75% to 85% of them singletons. The sample belongs to a study of cytomegalovirus exposure and HLA in healthy donors. Turning to the study itself: The study placed around 85% of its approximately 400 genotyped donors in the Caucasian-associated ancestry cluster. General observations from the study: Cytomegalovirus association was assigned to more than 150 TCR beta chains.

The V and J ends lost 6 bases and 2 bases, in that order; junction bases with no gene match: 6. CDR1 and CDR2 (germline): LNHDA, SQIVND (reference sequence). The CDR3 is 15 amino acids. The sequenced material came from PBMCs. The V gene is TRBV19, the J gene TRBJ2-1; 8 bases map to TRBD2. The receptor was isolated from a man aged 25-45 years in good health and CMV-seronegative. The CDR3 sequence: CASRPTSGAYNEQFF. In nucleotides, the CDR3 is TGTGCCAGTAGACCAACTAGCGGAGCCTACAATGAGCAGTTCTTC.